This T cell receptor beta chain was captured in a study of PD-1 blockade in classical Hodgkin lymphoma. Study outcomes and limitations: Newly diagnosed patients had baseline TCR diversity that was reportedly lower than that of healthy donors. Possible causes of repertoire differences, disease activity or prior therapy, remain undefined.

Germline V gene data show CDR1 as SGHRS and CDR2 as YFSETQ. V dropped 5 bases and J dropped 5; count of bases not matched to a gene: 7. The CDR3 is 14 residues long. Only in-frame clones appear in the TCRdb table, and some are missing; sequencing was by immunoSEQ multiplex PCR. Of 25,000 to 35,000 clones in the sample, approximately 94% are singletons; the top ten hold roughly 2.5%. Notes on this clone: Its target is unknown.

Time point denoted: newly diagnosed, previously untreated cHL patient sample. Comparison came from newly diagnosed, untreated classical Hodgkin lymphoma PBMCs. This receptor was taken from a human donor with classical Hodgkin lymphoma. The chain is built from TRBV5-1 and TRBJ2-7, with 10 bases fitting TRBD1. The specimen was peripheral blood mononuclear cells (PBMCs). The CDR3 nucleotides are TGCGCCAGCAGGCCGTCCGGGACAGGGGACGAGCAGTACTTC. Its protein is CASRPSGTGDEQYF.